Listed here is a single TCR beta chain. The same CDR3 also results from other DNA sequences found in this sample. The CDR3 has 13 residues. With 0 bases removed from V and 1 base from J, the gap between germline ends came to 3 bases. Per germline, CDR1 LNHDA and CDR2 SQIVND (reference sequence). The sample comes from a study of blood T cell repertoires in COVID-19. The assay was immunoSEQ multiplex PCR, and TCRdb's table has in-frame clones only and misses some. The sample comprises 250,000 to 400,000 clones, 85% to 90% of which are singletons, and under 3.5% rests with the top ten. The specimen was peripheral blood. The sequence came from a woman aged 25 to 39 with COVID-19, enrolled during active disease. V gene TRBV19 combines with J gene TRBJ1-1; D unresolved. CDR3 bases: TGTGCCAGTAGTATAGACCGGAACACTGAAGCTTTCTTT. Its translation: CASSIDRNTEAFF.